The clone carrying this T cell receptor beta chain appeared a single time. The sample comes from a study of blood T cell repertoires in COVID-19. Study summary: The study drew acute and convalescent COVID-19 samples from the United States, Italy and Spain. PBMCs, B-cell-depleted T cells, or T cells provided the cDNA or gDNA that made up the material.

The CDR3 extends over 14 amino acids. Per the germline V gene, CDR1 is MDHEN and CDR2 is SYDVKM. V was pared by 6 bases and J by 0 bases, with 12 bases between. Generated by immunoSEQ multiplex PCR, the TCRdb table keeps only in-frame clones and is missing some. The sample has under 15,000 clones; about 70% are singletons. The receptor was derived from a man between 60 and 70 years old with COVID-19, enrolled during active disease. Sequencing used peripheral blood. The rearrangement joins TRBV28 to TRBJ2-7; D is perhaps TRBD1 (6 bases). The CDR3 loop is CASSWDTYSYEQYF. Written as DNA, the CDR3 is TGTGCCAGCAGCTGGGACACCTACTCCTACGAGCAGTACTTC. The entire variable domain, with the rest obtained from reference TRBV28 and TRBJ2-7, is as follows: DVKVTQSSRYLVKRTGEKVFLECVQDMDHENMFWYRQDPGLGLRLIYFSYDVKMKEKGDIPEGYSVSREKKERFSLILESASTNQTSMYLCASSWDTYSYEQYFGPGTRLTVT.